This passage covers 15 T cell receptor beta chains from one sample sequenced in a study of blood T cell repertoires in COVID-19. TCRdb's table, derived via immunoSEQ multiplex PCR, lists solely in-frame clones and lacks some. The sample includes more than 65,000 clones, over 70% of them seen just once. Sample: peripheral blood. The source of these receptors is a man aged 55 to 70 with acute or convalescent COVID-19.

This clone turned up a few times. This sequence joins TRBV5-4 and TRBJ1-2; D uncertain. Trimming removed 0 bases at V and 8 bases at J, with 5 bases between. The length of the CDR3 is 11 residues. CDR1 is SGHNT and CDR2 is YYREEE in the germline V gene (reference sequence). Written as DNA, the CDR3 is TGTGCCAGCAGCTTGGGTCTCGGCTACACCTTC. Translated, it gives CASSLGLGYTF. The full variable domain, with the rest looked up from reference TRBV5-4 and TRBJ1-2, is ETGVTQSPTHLIKTRGQQVTLRCSSQSGHNTVSWYQQALGQGPQFIFQYYREEENGRGNFPPRFSGLQFPNYSSELNVNALELDDSALYLCASSLGLGYTFGSGTRLTVV.

This clone was observed a handful of times. V is TRBV2 and J is TRBJ2-5, with 8 bases matching TRBD1. There are 14 residues in the CDR3. In germline, CDR1 is SNHLY, CDR2 FYNNEI. V was clipped by 8 bases and J by 5 bases; unmatched bases: 10. CDR3 in amino acids: CASSGQGAGETQYF. CDR3 nucleotide sequence: TGTGCCAGCTCCGGCCAGGGGGCTGGGGAGACCCAGTACTTC.

The rearrangement uses TRBV6-5 and TRBJ1-6; the D gene is possibly TRBD1 (6 bases). The germline V gene has CDR1 MNHEY and CDR2 SVGAGI. The CDR3 extends over 15 amino acids. V lost 6 bases to trimming and J lost 7 bases, with 16 bases between them. The CDR3 bases are TGTGCCAGCAGCCGAGACAGGTTCTCGAATTCACCCCTCCACTTT. This encodes CASSRDRFSNSPLHF.

V is TRBV3-1 (or the pseudogene TRBV3-2) and J is TRBJ1-3; D gene unclear. CDR3 size: 15 residues. V lost 1 base and J lost 0, with 7 bases in between. Germline CDR1 is LGHDT and CDR2 is YNNKEL (reference sequence). CDR3 coding DNA: TGTGCCAGCAGCCAAGTAGAGAACTCTGGAAACACCATATATTTT. Amino acid sequence: CASSQVENSGNTIYF.

V gene TRBV18 combines with J gene TRBJ1-1, with D possibly TRBD1 on 5 matching bases. V lost 6 bases to trimming and J lost 8 bases, with 22 bases between them. Germline-derived CDR1 and CDR2 are KGHSH and LQKENI. This CDR3 comprises 15 residues. CDR3 in amino acids: CASSPVGGVAQEAFF. The CDR3 DNA follows: TGTGCCAGCTCGCCTGTGGGGGGAGTCGCGCAAGAAGCTTTCTTT.

The chain employs TRBV9 and TRBJ1-3; D gene unclear. V was pared by 0 bases and J by 2 bases, with 9 bases between. Germline values: CDR1 SGDLS, CDR2 YYNGEE. This CDR3 contains 15 residues. The CDR3 protein is CASSVVSTAGNTIYF. The CDR3 nucleotides are TGTGCCAGCAGCGTAGTGAGTACCGCTGGAAACACCATATATTTT.

The chain employs TRBV19 and TRBJ2-1; D remains ambiguous. Between the trimmed V and J ends, which lost 4 bases and 4 bases, there was a span of 17 bases. The V gene's germline CDR1 is LNHDA and CDR2 SQIVND (reference sequence). This CDR3 has 16 residues. This chain's CDR3 is CASSRSDSRSYNEQFF. The CDR3 DNA reads TGTGCCAGTAGTAGATCAGATAGCCGGTCGTACAATGAGCAGTTCTTC.

V usage is TRBV11-2 and J usage is TRBJ2-5; 9 bases are shared with TRBD1. From germline, CDR1 is SGHAT and CDR2 FQNNGV. The length of the CDR3 is 16 residues. J gave up 6 bases and V 5 bases, and 13 bases lay outside the gene matches. The CDR3 sequence is CASSQPVGTGLKTQYF. CDR3 sequence (DNA): TGTGCCAGCAGCCAACCTGTAGGGACAGGGTTGAAGACCCAGTACTTC.

V and J are TRBV29-1 and TRBJ2-3; D gene ambiguous. The germline V gene has CDR1 SQVTM and CDR2 ANQGSEA. The CDR3 is made up of 12 amino acids. Trimming took 3 bases from V and 2 from J, leaving 6 bases between them. CDR3 protein: CSVDQNTDTQYF. The CDR3 DNA reads TGCAGCGTTGATCAGAACACAGATACGCAGTATTTT.

The chain combines TRBV5-6 with TRBJ2-1; tentative D call: TRBD1 (6 bases). Germline CDR1 and CDR2: SGHDT and YYEEEE. Trimming took 4 bases from V and 1 from J, leaving 18 bases between them. The CDR3 is 17 residues long. The CDR3 reads CASSQSGVPTSYNEQFF. Written as DNA, the CDR3 is TGTGCCAGCAGCCAATCAGGGGTCCCTACTTCCTACAATGAGCAGTTCTTC.

V is TRBV4-3 and J is TRBJ1-3, with D uncertain. The CDR3 loop spans 14 amino acids. The V end was cut by 4 bases, the J end by 3 bases, with 10 bases between. In germline, CDR1 is LGHNA, CDR2 YSLEER. The CDR3 bases are TGCGCCAGCAGCCTCGGAGTCGTTGGAAACACCATATATTTT. Residues: CASSLGVVGNTIYF.

The chain recombines TRBV9 with TRBJ2-2, with TRBD1 identical over 8 bases. CDR1 and CDR2 from the germline V gene are SGDLS and YYNGEE. The CDR3 covers 16 residues. The ends lost 3 bases at V and 2 bases at J; junction bases unmatched: 6. The CDR3 region is CASSAQGQANTGELFF. The DNA for the CDR3 is TGTGCCAGCAGCGCCCAGGGACAGGCTAACACCGGGGAGCTGTTTTTT.

The rearrangement joins TRBV5-5 to TRBJ2-5, with D perhaps matching TRBD1 (6 bases). V lost 2 bases and J 5 bases, leaving 13 bases between the germline ends. Germline V lookup: CDR1 SGHKS, CDR2 YYEKEE (reference sequence). The CDR3 runs 14 residues. The CDR3 sequence is CASSLTGTRETQYF. The CDR3 nucleotides read TGTGCCAGCAGCTTAACAGGGACCAGGGAGACCCAGTACTTC.

The rearrangement uses TRBV30 and TRBJ2-5, with D possibly TRBD2 on 6 matching bases. The CDR3 extends over 13 amino acids. In germline, CDR1 is GTSNPN, CDR2 SVGIG (reference sequence). V lost 5 bases to trimming and J lost 5 bases, with 15 bases between them. DNA of the CDR3: TGTGCCTGGGGTGGAGGGGAAGGGGAGACCCAGTACTTC. Protein product: CAWGGGEGETQYF. The full variable domain, completed using reference TRBV30 and TRBJ2-5, is SQTIHQWPATLVQPVGSPLSLECTVEGTSNPNLYWYRQAAGRGLQLLFYSVGIGQISSEVPQNLSASRPQDRQFILSSKKLLLSDSGFYLCAWGGGEGETQYFGPGTRLLVL.

This clone is a singleton in its sample. The V gene is TRBV10-2, the J gene TRBJ2-5; 11 bases map to TRBD2. This CDR3 spans 15 amino acids. Germline V gives CDR1 WSHSY, CDR2 SAAADI. J lost 2 bases, V lost 4 bases, and 3 bases had no gene match. CDR3 protein: CASSGLAGPQETQYF. Written as DNA, the CDR3 is TGCGCCAGCAGTGGACTAGCGGGGCCGCAAGAGACCCAGTACTTC.